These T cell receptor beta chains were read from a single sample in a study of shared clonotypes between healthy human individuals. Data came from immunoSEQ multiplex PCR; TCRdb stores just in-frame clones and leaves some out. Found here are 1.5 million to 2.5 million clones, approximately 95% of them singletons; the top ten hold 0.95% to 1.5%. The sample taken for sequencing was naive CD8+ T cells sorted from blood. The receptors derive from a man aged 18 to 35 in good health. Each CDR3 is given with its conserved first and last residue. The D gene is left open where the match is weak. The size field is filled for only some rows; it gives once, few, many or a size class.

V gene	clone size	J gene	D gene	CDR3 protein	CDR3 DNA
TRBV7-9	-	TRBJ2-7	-	CASSLVGERQYF	TGTGCCAGCAGCTTAGTTGGAGAGAGGCAGTACTTC
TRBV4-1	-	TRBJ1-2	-	CASSSRVNYGYTF	TGCGCCAGCAGCTCCAGGGTTAACTATGGCTACACCTTC
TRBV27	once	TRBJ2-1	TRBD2	CASSRGLAGGLVYNEQFF	TGTGCCAGCAGTAGAGGACTAGCGGGAGGCCTAGTATACAATGAGCAGTTCTTC
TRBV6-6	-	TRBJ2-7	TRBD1	CASSSTGGMYEQYF	TGTGCCAGCAGTTCGACAGGGGGCATGTACGAGCAGTACTTC
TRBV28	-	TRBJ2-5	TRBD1	CASSFRGLETQYF	TGTGCCAGCAGTTTCAGGGGGCTGGAGACCCAGTACTTC
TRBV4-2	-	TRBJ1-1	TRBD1	CASSQGEGTGNVNTEAFF	TGTGCCAGCAGCCAAGGGGAAGGGACAGGGAATGTGAACACTGAAGCTTTCTTT
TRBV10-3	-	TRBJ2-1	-	CAISDELYNEQFF	TGTGCCATCAGTGACGAACTTTACAATGAGCAGTTCTTC
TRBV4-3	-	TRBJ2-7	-	CASSQGAGTYEQYF	TGCGCCAGCAGCCAAGGGGCGGGAACTTACGAGCAGTACTTC
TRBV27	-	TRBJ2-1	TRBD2	CASSWGGRVYNEQFF	TGTGCCAGCTCGTGGGGCGGGAGGGTCTACAATGAGCAGTTCTTC
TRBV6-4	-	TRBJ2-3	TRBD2	CASKRLAGASTDTQYF	TGTGCCAGCAAGCGACTAGCGGGGGCTAGCACAGATACGCAGTATTTT
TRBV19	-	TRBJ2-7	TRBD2	CASSISSGSLSEQYF	TGTGCCAGTAGTATTTCTAGCGGGAGTCTGAGCGAGCAGTACTTC
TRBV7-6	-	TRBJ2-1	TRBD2	CASRPGGGGNEQFF	TGTGCCAGCCGACCAGGCGGGGGGGGCAATGAGCAGTTCTTC
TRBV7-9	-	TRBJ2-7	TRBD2	CASSSETSGFPYEQYF	TGTGCCAGCAGCTCTGAGACTAGCGGGTTTCCCTACGAGCAGTACTTC
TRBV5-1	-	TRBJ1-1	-	CASSLFFRENTEAFF	TGCGCCAGCAGCTTGTTTTTCAGGGAGAACACTGAAGCTTTCTTT
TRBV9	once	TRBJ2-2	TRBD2	CASSPRAGEAAATGELFF	TGTGCCAGCAGCCCTAGGGCGGGGGAGGCAGCCGCCACCGGGGAGCTGTTTTTT
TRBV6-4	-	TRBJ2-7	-	CASSDSSPPDSSMIHEQYF	TGTGCCAGCAGTGACTCGAGCCCCCCGGACAGTTCGATGATCCACGAGCAGTACTTC
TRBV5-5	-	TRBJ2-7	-	CASSLSTDVIVYEQYF	TGTGCCAGCAGCTTGAGCACGGACGTGATTGTCTACGAGCAGTACTTC
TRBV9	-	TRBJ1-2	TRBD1	CASSESTGGPRNGYTF	TGTGCCAGCAGCGAGTCGACAGGGGGACCTAGGAATGGCTACACCTTC
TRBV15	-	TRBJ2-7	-	CATSPLGGTYEQYF	TGTGCCACCAGCCCCCTTGGAGGAACCTACGAGCAGTACTTC
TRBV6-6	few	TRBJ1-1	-	CASSYQSGPEAFF	TGTGCCAGCAGTTACCAGTCGGGCCCTGAAGCTTTCTTT
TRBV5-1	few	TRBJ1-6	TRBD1	CASSGQGSPLHF	TGCGCCAGCAGCGGACAGGGGTCACCCCTCCACTTT
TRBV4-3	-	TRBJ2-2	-	CASSQVLTTGPPRGWDTGELFF	TGCGCCAGCAGCCAAGTCCTTACGACCGGGCCCCCCCGAGGGTGGGACACCGGGGAGCTGTTTTTT
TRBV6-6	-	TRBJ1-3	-	CASSGNSGNTIYF	TGTGCCAGCAGCGGTAACTCTGGAAACACCATATATTTT
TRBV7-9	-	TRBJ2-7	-	CASSLPGTASYEQYF	TGTGCCAGCAGCTTACCCGGGACCGCGTCCTACGAGCAGTACTTC
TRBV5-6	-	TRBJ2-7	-	CASSSGPLEQYF	TGTGCCAGCAGCTCAGGCCCCCTCGAGCAGTACTTC
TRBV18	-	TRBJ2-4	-	CASSPTKGMGKNIQYF	TGTGCCAGCTCACCAACCAAGGGAATGGGCAAAAACATTCAGTACTTC
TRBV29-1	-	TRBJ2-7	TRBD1	CSVESGQGSSYEQYF	TGCAGCGTTGAATCAGGACAGGGGAGCTCCTACGAGCAGTACTTC
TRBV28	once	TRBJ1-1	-	CATQESGGTEAFF	TGTGCCACCCAAGAATCGGGGGGCACTGAAGCTTTCTTT
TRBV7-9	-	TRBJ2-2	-	CASSMFDTYTGELFF	TGTGCCAGCAGCATGTTCGACACTTACACCGGGGAGCTGTTTTTT
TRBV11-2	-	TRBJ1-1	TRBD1	CASSLVGGIFTEAFF	TGTGCCAGCAGCTTGGTAGGGGGCATCTTTACTGAAGCTTTCTTT
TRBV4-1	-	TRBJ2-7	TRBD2	CASSPRGGLAGVEQYF	TGCGCCAGCAGCCCTCGGGGGGGACTAGCGGGAGTCGAGCAGTACTTC
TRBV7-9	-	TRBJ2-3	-	CASSLVVLLAESSTDTQYF	TGTGCCAGCAGCTTAGTTGTCCTCCTAGCCGAAAGTAGCACAGATACGCAGTATTTT